This T cell receptor (beta chain) was captured by sequencing in a study of T cell responses to AZD1222 COVID-19 vaccine. Whole-study results and caveats: Two AZD1222 administrations were followed by greater Spike-specific TCR breadth and depth. The donors showed a predominance of white British ancestry and of females, with possible underestimation of clonal diversity. Only a handful of individuals given AZD1222 were seropositive at baseline.

V lost 0 bases and J lost 9; bases outside the gene matches: 11. Per germline, CDR1 SGHDN and CDR2 FVKESK. The CDR3 sequence is 17 residues long. Generated by immunoSEQ multiplex PCR, the TCRdb table keeps only in-frame clones and is missing some. Altogether approximately 89,000 clones are present, around nine tenths being singletons, with the ten largest covering approximately 10%. A remark on this clone: The antigen is undetermined.

This chain joins TRBV14 and TRBJ1-6, with 7 bases matching TRBD1. The receptor was derived from an adult who received the AZD1222 COVID-19 vaccine. This sample comprised peripheral blood, obtained 28 days after the second AZD1222 dose. CDR3 amino acids: CASSQEGRQGIGSPLHF. The CDR3 nucleotides are TGTGCCAGCAGCCAAGAAGGGAGACAGGGTATAGGTTCACCCCTCCACTTT.